This T cell receptor (beta chain) was found in a study of cytomegalovirus exposure and HLA in healthy donors. Study-level findings and limits: In a later analysis, a missense DCLRE1C variant was linked to TCR beta V- and J-gene trimming.

The PCR used 60 Vbeta and 13 Jbeta primers. Original methodology: Around 11 million shared chains were among the 65 million to 85 million unique TCR beta chains that a later analysis counted. Assay used: immunoSEQ multiplex PCR; TCRdb lists only in-frame clones, some missing. The V and J calls and clone size come from that table; D and trimming were worked out from the DNA. Of about 150,000 clones detected, about 80% appear once; the ten largest clones hold more than 4.5%. Concerning this clone itself: Its specificity is not known.

Deletions cut 0 bases from V and 8 bases from J, with 13 bases between. The CDR3 loop spans 15 amino acids. The V gene's germline CDR1 is MNHEY and CDR2 SVGAGI. Sequenced material: PBMCs. The rearrangement uses TRBV6-5 and TRBJ1-4; D gene uncertain. This TCR was sampled from a man younger than 40 in good health. The DNA of the CDR3 is TGTGCCAGCAGTTACTCCGGGCAATCGGGAGAAAAACTGTTTTTT. Translated: CASSYSGQSGEKLFF.